One and the same sample provided the 29 T cell receptor beta chains below, sequenced in a study of T cells in tuberculosis. Only in-frame clones appear in the TCRdb table, and some are missing; sequencing was by immunoSEQ multiplex PCR. The top ten clones hold 9.5% to 15% of a sample with roughly 60,000 clones, approximately 81% of them seen once. Sorting used thawed, overnight-rested PBMC stained with anti-CD3, a viability dye and GMM-loaded CD1B tetramer. The CD1B tetramers carried C32 glucose monomycolate purified from Rhodococcus equi. The source material was CD1b-GMM tetramer-negative cells sorted from PBMCs. These receptors originate from an adult woman with latent tuberculosis.

The V gene is TRBV5-5, the J gene TRBJ1-4; D not resolved. V was clipped by 2 bases and J by 10 bases, with 15 bases between them. CDR3 length: 14 amino acids. CDR1 is SGHKS, CDR2 YYEKEE, per germline (reference sequence). The chain's CDR3 is CASSFVSKSGKLFF. In DNA form, the CDR3 reads TGTGCCAGCAGCTTCGTGTCGAAGTCGGGAAAACTGTTTTTT. The full variable domain, completed using reference TRBV5-5 and TRBJ1-4, is DAGVTQSPTHLIKTRGQQVTLRCSPISGHKSVSWYQQVLGQGPQFIFQYYEKEERGRGNFPDRFSARQFPNYSSELNVNALLLGDSALYLCASSFVSKSGKLFFGSGTQLSVL.

The chain employs TRBV7-6 and TRBJ1-6; TRBD1 agrees at 8 bases. Germline CDR1 SGHVS, CDR2 FNYEAQ. J lost 6 bases, V lost 4 bases, and 5 bases had no gene match. The CDR3 is 15 residues long. The CDR3 nucleotides read TGTGCCAGCAGCTCCCAGACAGGGGTTAATTCACCCCTCCACTTT. Residues: CASSSQTGVNSPLHF. The variable domain in full, completed from reference TRBV7-6 and TRBJ1-6, reads GAGVSQSPRYKVTKRGQDVALRCDPISGHVSLYWYRQALGQGPEFLTYFNYEAQQDKSGLPNDRFSAERPEGSISTLTIQRTEQRDSAMYRCASSSQTGVNSPLHFGNGTRLTVT.

The chain recombines TRBV2 with TRBJ2-7; 9 bases agree with TRBD1. In germline, CDR1 is SNHLY, CDR2 FYNNEI. Trimming took 7 bases from V and 2 from J; bases not matched to a gene: 6. This CDR3 contains 14 residues. As DNA, the CDR3 is TGTGCCAGCACCCCGGGGACAGGGACCTACGAGCAGTACTTC. Its translation: CASTPGTGTYEQYF.

The gene calls are TRBV6-6 and TRBJ2-1; TRBD1 agrees at 8 bases. Germline CDR1 MNHNY, CDR2 SVGAGI (reference sequence). The length of the CDR3 is 14 residues. With 8 bases clipped from V and 1 base from J, the junction kept 4 bases outside the gene matches. The CDR3 sequence is CASGDRGSYNEQFF. The CDR3 nucleotides read TGTGCCAGCGGTGACAGGGGATCCTACAATGAGCAGTTCTTC.

This clone was seen once. The CDR3 DNA follows: TGTGCCAGCTCACCAGGGACACCGAACACTGAAGCTTTCTTT. It yields the protein CASSPGTPNTEAFF. This chain connects TRBV18 to TRBJ1-1; D perhaps matches TRBD1 (6 bases). V was trimmed by 2 bases and J by 1 base, leaving 8 bases between them. CDR1 KGHSH and CDR2 LQKENI come from the germline V gene. There are 14 residues in the CDR3.

The V gene is TRBV7-6, the J gene TRBJ2-3; 8 bases fit TRBD2. The CDR3 extends over 16 amino acids. V was clipped by 6 bases and J by 2 bases; unmatched bases: 10. The germline V gene encodes CDR1 SGHVS and CDR2 FNYEAQ. CDR3 loop: CASSSSGGRVTDTQYF. CDR3 DNA: TGTGCCAGCAGTTCAAGCGGGGGACGGGTCACAGATACGCAGTATTTT.

CDR3 amino acids: CASSVTGSGNTIYF. As DNA, the CDR3 is TGTGCCAGCAGCGTAACGGGGTCTGGAAACACCATATATTTT. V is TRBV9 and J is TRBJ1-3, with no clear D. CDR3 length: 14 residues. Germline CDR1 and CDR2: SGDLS and YYNGEE. The V end lost 1 base, the J end lost 1 base, and 6 bases lay between the germline ends.

The V gene is TRBV19, the J gene TRBJ1-2; D might be TRBD1 (5 bases). Trimming left V 8 bases short and J 4 bases short, with 17 bases between. Germline V gene sequence: CDR1 LNHDA, CDR2 SQIVND (reference sequence). The CDR3 consists of 14 residues. The CDR3 nucleotides read TGTGCCAGTCGGGGGACGCCGGGAGGCTATGGCTACACCTTC. This encodes CASRGTPGGYGYTF.

The chain combines TRBV4-3 with TRBJ2-6; 7 nucleotides agree with TRBD2. Germline V lookup: CDR1 LGHNA, CDR2 YSLEER. The CDR3 contains 19 residues. After removal of 3 bases from V and 4 bases from J, the junction contained 15 bases not matched to a gene. CDR3 sequence reads: CASSHQGLLGGSGANVLTF. As DNA, the CDR3 is TGCGCCAGCAGCCACCAAGGACTGCTCGGGGGGTCCGGGGCCAACGTCCTGACTTTC.

In this sample, this clone turned up a few times. This chain joins TRBV10-3 and TRBJ2-1; 8 bases match TRBD2. The CDR3 consists of 13 residues. The V segment lost 10 bases and the J segment 8 bases; nucleotides outside the gene matches: 10. The germline V gene encodes CDR1 ENHRY and CDR2 SYGVKD. The chain's CDR3 is CATQSGGLDEQFF. Here the CDR3 DNA reads TGTGCCACCCAGAGCGGGGGCTTAGATGAGCAGTTCTTC.

This chain uses TRBV10-1 with TRBJ2-1; D remains ambiguous. Germline V CDR1 and CDR2: WNHNN, SYGVQD (reference sequence). This CDR3 contains 16 residues. V gave up 2 bases and J gave up 1 base, with 12 bases separating them. The CDR3 nucleotides are TGCGCCAGCAGTGAGATCCGTTCGGGTTCCTACAATGAGCAGTTCTTC. Its protein is CASSEIRSGSYNEQFF.

This sequence joins TRBV10-3 and TRBJ1-5, with D perhaps matching TRBD1 (5 bases). CDR1 ENHRY and CDR2 SYGVKD come from the germline V gene. This CDR3 comprises 12 residues. Trimming removed 10 bases from V and 0 bases from J, with 7 bases in between. CDR3: CATGHSNQPQHF. CDR3 DNA: TGTGCCACTGGACATAGCAATCAGCCCCAGCATTTT.

The chain joins TRBV4-2 to TRBJ1-6, with 7 bases lining up with TRBD1. Germline CDR1 LGHNA, CDR2 YNFKEQ. The CDR3 totals 15 residues. The trim removed 1 base at V and 5 bases at J, leaving 2 bases unmatched. The CDR3 DNA sequence: TGTGCCAGCAGCCAAGGGACAGGCAATAATTCACCCCTCCACTTT. Translating it yields CASSQGTGNNSPLHF.

Comments on this clone: One junction end does not reproduce the germline sequence, and a read error may be involved. The V and J genes are TRBV5-1 and TRBJ1-6; D unresolved. This CDR3 has 13 amino acids. CDR1 and CDR2 (germline): SGHRS, YFSETQ. Here the CDR3 DNA reads TGCGACAGCCTGGGTAGCTTCCATTCACCCCTCCACTTT. Translation gives CDSLGSFHSPLHF.

The genes are TRBV18 and TRBJ1-1; TRBD1 might be the D (5 bases). This CDR3 has 16 amino acids. V was trimmed by 2 bases and J by 1 base, leaving 14 bases between them. Germline CDR1 KGHSH, CDR2 LQKENI. CDR3 in DNA: TGTGCCAGCTCACCATCTCGCGGGGCCCAGAACACTGAAGCTTTCTTT. Its translation is CASSPSRGAQNTEAFF.

There are a few counts of this clone. CDR3 in amino acids: CASSPPVAGDEQYF. Here the CDR3 DNA reads TGTGCCAGCTCACCCCCCGTGGCGGGGGACGAGCAGTACTTC. This rearrangement joins TRBV18 to TRBJ2-7, with 7 nucleotides matching TRBD2. Germline trimming cut 3 bases from V and 5 bases from J; bases unmatched to any gene: 7. In germline, CDR1 is KGHSH, CDR2 LQKENI. This CDR3 has 14 amino acids.

This clone was seen only a few times. This chain uses TRBV28 with TRBJ1-5, with D tentatively TRBD1 (5 bases). Trimming removed 6 bases at V and 2 bases at J, with 14 bases between. Germline V lookup: CDR1 MDHEN, CDR2 SYDVKM. This CDR3 region has 15 residues. The CDR3 is CASRTQGGGNQPQHF. The CDR3 DNA follows: TGTGCCAGCAGGACTCAGGGCGGTGGCAATCAGCCCCAGCATTTT.

This sequence joins TRBV19 and TRBJ2-1, with 9 positions matching TRBD2. The CDR3 extends over 14 amino acids. CDR1 and CDR2 (germline): LNHDA, SQIVND (reference sequence). V lost 4 bases, J lost 6 bases, and 4 bases stayed unmatched. The CDR3 loop is CASSNAGGSNEQFF. The CDR3 DNA follows: TGTGCCAGTAGTAACGCGGGAGGGAGCAATGAGCAGTTCTTC.

This chain uses TRBV9 with TRBJ1-6, with 9 nucleotides matching TRBD1. Trimming took 3 bases from V and 4 from J; bases not matched to a gene: 2. Germline CDR1 reads SGDLS; CDR2 reads YYNGEE. The CDR3 extends over 15 amino acids. CDR3 sequence (DNA): TGTGCCAGCAGCGGACAGGGGGGTTATAATTCACCCCTCCACTTT. It codes for CASSGQGGYNSPLHF.

This clone was observed once. The rearrangement uses TRBV10-1 and TRBJ2-3; D not resolved. The CDR3 spans 13 residues. V lost 2 bases and J 6 bases, leaving 9 bases between the germline ends. From germline, CDR1 is WNHNN and CDR2 SYGVQD (reference sequence). In nucleotides, the CDR3 is TGCGCCAGCAGTGAGGTGGGCTTGGATACGCAGTATTTT. Residues: CASSEVGLDTQYF.

The rearrangement uses TRBV6-5 and TRBJ1-6; tentative D call: TRBD1 (6 bases). Germline CDR1 MNHEY, CDR2 SVGAGI. Trimming stripped 5 bases from V and 7 bases from J, with 15 bases between. The CDR3 extends over 15 amino acids. The CDR3 coding sequence is TGTGCCAGCAGTCCTGAACAGGGTAGGAATTCACCCCTCCACTTT. Translating gives CASSPEQGRNSPLHF.

V and J are TRBV7-2 and TRBJ2-1, with D uncertain. Deletions cut 0 bases from V and 3 bases from J, with 6 bases between. Germline V gives CDR1 SGHTA, CDR2 FQGNSA. The CDR3 covers 14 residues. CDR3 coding DNA: TGTGCCAGCAGCTTAGCGAACAGCTACAATGAGCAGTTCTTC. This encodes CASSLANSYNEQFF.

The chain combines TRBV28 with TRBJ2-1, with D unresolved. Germline V gene sequence: CDR1 MDHEN, CDR2 SYDVKM. Trimming removed 5 bases from V and 3 bases from J, with 5 bases in between. The CDR3 is 12 amino acids. CDR3 bases: TGTGCCAGCAGTCCCTTCTACAATGAGCAGTTCTTC. As protein: CASSPFYNEQFF.

This sequence joins TRBV28 and TRBJ2-5; possibly TRBD2 for D (6 bases). With 6 bases removed from V and 6 bases from J, the gap between germline ends came to 17 bases. The germline V gene encodes CDR1 MDHEN and CDR2 SYDVKM. This CDR3 has 14 amino acids. The chain's CDR3 is CASSFIWGEKTQYF. The CDR3 coding sequence is TGTGCCAGCAGCTTTATATGGGGGGAGAAGACCCAGTACTTC.

V and J are TRBV5-1 and TRBJ1-6; 8 bases align to TRBD1. CDR1 is SGHRS and CDR2 is YFSETQ in the germline V gene. This CDR3 contains 17 residues. J was trimmed by 7 bases and V by 0 bases; bases with no gene match: 9. The CDR3 reads CASSLDTGGVGNSPLHF. Written as DNA, the CDR3 is TGCGCCAGCAGCTTGGATACAGGGGGTGTAGGAAATTCACCCCTCCACTTT.

This chain joins TRBV14 and TRBJ2-3; D possibly corresponds to TRBD2 (5 bases). V gave up 10 bases and J gave up 4 bases, with 24 bases separating them. Germline-derived CDR1 and CDR2 are SGHDN and FVKESK. CDR3 size: 16 residues. This CDR3 is CATTPLWGEGADTQYF. The CDR3 region has the DNA TGTGCCACCACTCCTCTCTGGGGAGAGGGCGCAGATACGCAGTATTTT.

This sequence joins TRBV5-1 and TRBJ2-2; TRBD1 matches at 10 bases. Germline CDR1 reads SGHRS; CDR2 reads YFSETQ. The CDR3 covers 16 residues. V lost 4 bases and J lost 6; bases outside the gene matches: 9. The CDR3 coding sequence is TGCGCCAGCAGCCCAGCCGGGACAGGGGTGGCCGGGGAGCTGTTTTTT. Its translation is CASSPAGTGVAGELFF. The variable domain in full, completed from reference TRBV5-1 and TRBJ2-2, reads KAGVTQTPRYLIKTRGQQVTLSCSPISGHRSVSWYQQTPGQGLQFLFEYFSETQRNKGNFPGRFSGRQFSNSRSEMNVSTLELGDSALYLCASSPAGTGVAGELFFGEGSRLTVL.

The chain employs TRBV19 and TRBJ1-3, with TRBD1 as a possible D gene (5 bases). There are 17 residues in the CDR3. Germline V gene lookup returns CDR1 LNHDA and CDR2 SQIVND (reference sequence). The V and J ends lost 5 bases and 2 bases respectively, with 19 bases between them. The CDR3 DNA sequence: TGTGCCAGTAGTCACGCGACAGTATTATCGGCTGGAAACACCATATATTTT. Protein: CASSHATVLSAGNTIYF.

This chain uses TRBV11-3 with TRBJ1-1; no clear D gene. CDR1 is SGHNT and CDR2 is YENEEA in the germline V gene. The CDR3 spans 12 residues. V dropped 8 bases and J dropped 4 bases, with 11 bases sitting between them. For the CDR3, the DNA is TGTGCCAGCCCTAAGAAAGCCACTGAAGCTTTCTTT. Translated: CASPKKATEAFF.